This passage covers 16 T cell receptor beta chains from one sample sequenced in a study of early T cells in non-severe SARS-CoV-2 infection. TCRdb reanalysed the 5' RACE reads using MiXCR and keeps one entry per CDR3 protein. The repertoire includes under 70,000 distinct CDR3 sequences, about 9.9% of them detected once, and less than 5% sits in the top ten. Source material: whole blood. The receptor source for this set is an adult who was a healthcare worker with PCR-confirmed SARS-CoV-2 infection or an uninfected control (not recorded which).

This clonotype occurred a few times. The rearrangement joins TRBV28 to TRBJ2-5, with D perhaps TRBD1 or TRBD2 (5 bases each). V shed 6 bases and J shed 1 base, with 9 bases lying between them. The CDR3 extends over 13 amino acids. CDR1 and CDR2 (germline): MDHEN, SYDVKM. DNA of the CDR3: TGTGCCAGCAGGGGGGTCCCCCAAGAGACCCAGTACTTC. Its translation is CASRGVPQETQYF.

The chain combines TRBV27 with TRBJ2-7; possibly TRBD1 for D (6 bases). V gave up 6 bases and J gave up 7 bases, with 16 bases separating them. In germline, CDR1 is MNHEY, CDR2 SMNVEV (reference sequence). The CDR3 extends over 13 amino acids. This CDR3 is CASRRTDRGEQYF. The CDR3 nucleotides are TGTGCCAGCAGACGGACAGACCGAGGTGAGCAGTACTTC.

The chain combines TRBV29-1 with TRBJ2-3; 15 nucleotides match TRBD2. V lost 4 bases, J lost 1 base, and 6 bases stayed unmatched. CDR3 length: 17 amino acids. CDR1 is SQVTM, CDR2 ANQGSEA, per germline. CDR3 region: CSVGGTSGGTGTDTQYF. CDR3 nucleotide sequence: TGCAGCGTTGGAGGGACTAGCGGGGGGACCGGCACAGATACGCAGTATTTT.

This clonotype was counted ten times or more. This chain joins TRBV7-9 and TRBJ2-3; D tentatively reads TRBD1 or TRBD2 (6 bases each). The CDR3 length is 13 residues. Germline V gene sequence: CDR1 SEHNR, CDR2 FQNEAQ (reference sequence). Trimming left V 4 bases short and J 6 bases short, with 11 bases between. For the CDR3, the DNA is TGTGCCAGCAGCTCGGGGGCCCCGGATACGCAGTATTTT. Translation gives CASSSGAPDTQYF.

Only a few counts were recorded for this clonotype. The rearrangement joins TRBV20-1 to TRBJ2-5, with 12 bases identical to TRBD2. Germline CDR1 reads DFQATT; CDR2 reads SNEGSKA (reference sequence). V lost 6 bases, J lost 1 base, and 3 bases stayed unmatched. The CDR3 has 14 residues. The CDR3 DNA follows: TGCAGTGCCCAGACTAGCGGGGGCCAAGAGACCCAGTACTTC. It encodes CSAQTSGGQETQYF.

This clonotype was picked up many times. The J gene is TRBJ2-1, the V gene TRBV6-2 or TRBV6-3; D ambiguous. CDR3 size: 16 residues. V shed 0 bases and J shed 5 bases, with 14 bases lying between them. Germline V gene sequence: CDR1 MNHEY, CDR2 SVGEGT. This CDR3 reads CASSYSMASYDNEQFF. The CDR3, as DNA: TGTGCCAGCAGTTACTCGATGGCTAGTTATGACAATGAGCAGTTCTTC.

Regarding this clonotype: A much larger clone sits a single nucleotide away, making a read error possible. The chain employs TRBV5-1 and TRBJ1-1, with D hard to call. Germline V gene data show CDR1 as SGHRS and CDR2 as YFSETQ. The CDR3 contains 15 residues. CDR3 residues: CASSLDPGRNTVAFF. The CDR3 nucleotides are TGCGCCAGCAGCTTGGATCCGGGGAGAAACACTGTAGCTTTCTTT.

The CDR3 region is CASSLTLAGGQNEQFF. In DNA form, the CDR3 reads TGTGCCAGCAGCTTAACACTAGCGGGGGGCCAGAATGAGCAGTTCTTC. The rearrangement links TRBV7-9 to TRBJ2-1; TRBD2 aligns across 12 bases. The ends lost 2 bases at V and 7 bases at J; junction bases unmatched: 6. CDR1 is SEHNR and CDR2 is FQNEAQ in the germline V gene (reference sequence). CDR3 size: 16 residues.

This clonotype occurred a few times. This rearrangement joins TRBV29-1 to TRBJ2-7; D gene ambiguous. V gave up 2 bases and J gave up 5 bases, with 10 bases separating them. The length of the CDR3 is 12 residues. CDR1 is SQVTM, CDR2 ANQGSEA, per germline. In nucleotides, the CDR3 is TGCAGCGTTGAATCTGTAGGGAACGAGCAGTACTTC. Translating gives CSVESVGNEQYF.

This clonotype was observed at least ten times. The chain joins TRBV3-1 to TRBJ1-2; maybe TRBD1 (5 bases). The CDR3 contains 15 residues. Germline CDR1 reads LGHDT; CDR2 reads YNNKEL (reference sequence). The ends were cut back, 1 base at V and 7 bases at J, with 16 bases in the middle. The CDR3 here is CASSQVGAKGSGYTF. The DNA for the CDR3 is TGTGCCAGCAGCCAAGTAGGGGCCAAGGGCTCTGGCTACACCTTC.

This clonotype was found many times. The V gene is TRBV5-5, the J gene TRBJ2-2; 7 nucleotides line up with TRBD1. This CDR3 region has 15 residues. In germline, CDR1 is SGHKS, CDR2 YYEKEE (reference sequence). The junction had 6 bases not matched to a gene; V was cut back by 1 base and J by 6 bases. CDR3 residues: CASSLSAGGAGELFF. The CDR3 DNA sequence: TGTGCCAGCAGCTTGTCTGCAGGGGGTGCCGGGGAGCTGTTTTTT. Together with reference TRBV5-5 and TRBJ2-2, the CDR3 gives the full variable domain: DAGVTQSPTHLIKTRGQQVTLRCSPISGHKSVSWYQQVLGQGPQFIFQYYEKEERGRGNFPDRFSARQFPNYSSELNVNALLLGDSALYLCASSLSAGGAGELFFGEGSRLTVL.

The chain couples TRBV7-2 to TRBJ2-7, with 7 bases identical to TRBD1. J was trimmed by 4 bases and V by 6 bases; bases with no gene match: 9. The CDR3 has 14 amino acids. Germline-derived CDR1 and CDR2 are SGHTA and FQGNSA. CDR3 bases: TGTGCCAGCAGGGACCCGGGACAGAATTACGAGCAGTACTTC. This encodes CASRDPGQNYEQYF.

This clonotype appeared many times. CDR3 DNA sequence: TGTGCCAGCAGTTTAATTCGGGCTAGCGCCAACGAGCAGTACTTC. Protein: CASSLIRASANEQYF. The chain combines TRBV12-3 or TRBV12-4 with TRBJ2-7, with a tentative D call TRBD2 (6 bases). Deletions cut 2 bases from V and 5 bases from J, with 16 bases between. CDR3 size: 15 residues.

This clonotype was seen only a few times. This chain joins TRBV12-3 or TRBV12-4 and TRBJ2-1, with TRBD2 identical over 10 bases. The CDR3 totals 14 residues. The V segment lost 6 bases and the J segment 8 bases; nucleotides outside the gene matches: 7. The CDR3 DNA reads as TGTGCCAGCAGACCGCTAGCGGGAGCCTATGAGCAGTTCTTC. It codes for CASRPLAGAYEQFF.

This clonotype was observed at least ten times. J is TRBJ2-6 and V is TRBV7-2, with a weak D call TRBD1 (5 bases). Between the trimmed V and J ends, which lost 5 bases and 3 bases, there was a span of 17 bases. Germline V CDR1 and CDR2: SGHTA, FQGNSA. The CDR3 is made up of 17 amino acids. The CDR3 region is CASSQRTSWFGANVLTF. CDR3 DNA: TGTGCCAGCAGCCAAAGGACATCCTGGTTTGGGGCCAACGTCCTGACTTTC.

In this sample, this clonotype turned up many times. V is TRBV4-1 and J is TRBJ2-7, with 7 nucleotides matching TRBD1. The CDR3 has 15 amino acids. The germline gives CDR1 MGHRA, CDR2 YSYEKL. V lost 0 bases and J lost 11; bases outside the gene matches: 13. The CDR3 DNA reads TGCGCCAGCAGCCAAGACCCGCACAAAGACAGGGTAAAGTACTTC. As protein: CASSQDPHKDRVKYF.